The sequence of this T cell receptor beta chain was determined in a study of neurological immune-mediated disorders (dated by TCRdb to about 2019). The study in broad terms: Among the roughly 34 multiple sclerosis patients, relapsing-remitting MS accounted for about 31 and secondary progressive MS accounted for 3. Using UMI-based sequencing, the study compared peripheral blood TCR-beta repertoires from patients with HTLV-I-associated myelopathy (HAM/TSP), patients with multiple sclerosis, and healthy controls. Longitudinal samples, technical triplicates and paired sorted CD4+ and CD8+ T-cell subsets, alongside PBMC samples, were included among the 106 TCR-beta libraries. The cohort included approximately 70 subjects: around 15 with HAM/TSP, approximately 34 with multiple sclerosis, and approximately 20 healthy controls.

This clonotype showed up just a few times. The antigen it recognizes is unknown. It has no much larger one-base neighbor in the sample; base qualities were not kept. The germline V gene provides CDR1 SGHRS and CDR2 YFSETQ. The CDR3 measures 15 amino acids from cysteine to phenylalanine. The only DNA kept is the CDR3, 45 bases in frame from the first base. V is pared back by 0 bases and J by 0 bases, with 7 bases lying between the germline termini. For the unsorted PBMC libraries, 2 million PBMCs were stored in RNAlater at -80 degrees C until RNA extraction and were used to generate the libraries. The multiple sclerosis patients were enrolled in a US clinical protocol that evaluated disease progression with magnetic resonance imaging. Peripheral blood underwent Ficoll-Hypaque density gradient centrifugation to isolate PBMCs, which were then cryopreserved in liquid nitrogen. cDNA was synthesized by template-switch 5'RACE using a primer with a 10-nucleotide random unique molecular identifier that tagged each TCR transcript. Each sequencing run produced over 160 million TCR-beta sequences covering 15-18 subjects. Total RNA was extracted with the RNeasy kit. The KAPA Real-time Library Amplification kit was used to amplify TCR-beta VDJ regions with primers for the TCR constant region and the 5'RACE anchor. A first PCR added sample indexes and Illumina adaptors, and a second PCR then raised library yield. The roughly 650 bp TCR product was size-selected on a 2% E-gel SizeSelection system after Ampure bead purification. Before pooling, library quality was assessed on a Bioanalyzer, concentration was determined with Qubit, and library quantification was performed with the Kapa Library Quantification kit. Paired-end 2 x 150 bp sequencing of the libraries was performed on an Illumina HiSeq 2500. To increase sequence diversity, roughly 24-31% phiX was spiked into each library pool. As for the authors' bioinformatics: The quality-filtered reads were processed with the UMI-based MiGEC pipeline, whose error correction step removed more than 90% of the raw TCR sequences. VDJ genes were aligned to IMGT germline references, and each clonotype was defined by a unique CDR3 amino acid sequence together with V-J genes. VDJtools evaluated clonal expansion, Shannon diversity and CDR3 relatedness (CalcPairwiseDistances, ClusterSamples); CLCbio workbench built phylogenetic trees. Clones with at least 8 unique UMIs were defined as expanded, with this threshold being based on coefficient-of-variation modelling across technical triplicates. TCRdb passed the public sequencing reads through fastp at Q25 and MiXCR, retaining productive beta sequences. Entries are consolidated by CDR3 protein sequence, retaining the most common genes and DNA. These V and J calls are TCRdb output, not the study's own analysis. The sample data list 65,000 to 95,000 distinct CDR3 sequences, and about 5.2% of these were observed just once. The top ten hold around 2.2% of the sample.

Study-wide findings and limitations: TCR clonal expansion was greatest in HAM/TSP patients and smallest in MS patients, who ranked below even healthy controls. Phylogenetic analysis grouped repertoires from 18 of 34 MS patients into a cluster of related CDR3 sequences, suggesting a possible repertoire-level signature. The MS cluster was not associated with any clinical or MRI features, and the authors stated that larger cohorts are needed. No identical CDR3 amino acid sequences were found to be shared among expanded clones across subjects, suggesting that TCR-beta repertoires were private in all groups.

The chain was built from TRBV5-1 and TRBJ1-3; the D gene remains uncertain. The clonotype originates from a woman aged 25 to 39 with multiple sclerosis. Sequencing was done on a sample of PBMCs. CDR3 reads: CASSLDTLSGNTIYF. At the DNA level, the sequence is TGCGCCAGCAGCTTGGACACACTCTCTGGAAACACCATATATTTT.